The clone carrying this T cell receptor beta chain has only a few counts. Its antigen is not identified. Trimming took 7 bases from V and 4 from J; bases not matched to a gene: 12. This CDR3 region has 15 residues. Germline V lookup: CDR1 SSHAT, CDR2 FNYEAQ (reference sequence). These data belong to a study of CD8 T cells in ankylosing spondylitis. Study findings and constraints: In the blood and synovial fluid of reactive arthritis, some motif variants had been previously reported. Relatively scarce in peripheral blood, disease-linked clones were CD8+. Characteristic of ankylosing spondylitis blood, it appeared, was a TCR beta motif comprising 7 to 9 highly homologous variants. Reportedly, disease-linked clones are significantly enriched in ankylosing spondylitis patients' matched synovial fluid.

A single record per CDR3 protein comes from TCRdb applying MiXCR to the 5' RACE reads. The sample lists 150,000 to 200,000 distinct CDR3 sequences; around 32% were seen once. The J gene is TRBJ1-1, the V gene TRBV7-7, with 7 nucleotides matching TRBD1. The material sequenced was synovial fluid, either unsorted or a sorted T cell fraction (not recorded which). The sequence was obtained from a male donor with ankylosing spondylitis. CDR3 residues: CASTDLDRAATEAFF. In nucleotides, the CDR3 is TGTGCCAGCACCGACCTCGACAGGGCGGCCACTGAAGCTTTCTTT.